These 23 T cell receptor beta chains came from one sample sequenced in a study of CD8 T cells in ankylosing spondylitis. TCRdb reanalysed the 5' RACE reads using MiXCR and keeps one entry per CDR3 protein. The sample has roughly 250,000 distinct CDR3 sequences; roughly 8.6% are singletons. Sequencing was carried out using blood, either unsorted or a sorted T cell fraction (not recorded which). Receptors were obtained from a male donor with ankylosing spondylitis or in good health (not recorded which).

Many counts were recorded for this clonotype. A read error may be the cause here, since a much bigger clone is one base away. The chain recombines TRBV2 with TRBJ2-1; tentative D call: TRBD1 (6 bases). V was clipped by 4 bases and J by 7 bases, with 8 bases between them. Germline V CDR1 and CDR2: SNHLY, FYNNEI. The CDR3 has 12 residues. CDR3: CASSVRGNEQFF. The DNA for the CDR3 is TGTGCCAGCAGTGTAAGGGGGAATGAGCAGTTCTTC. Variable domain in full (rest from reference TRBV2 and TRBJ2-1): EPEVTQTPSHQVTQMGQEVILRCVPISNHLYFYWYRQILGQKVEFLVSFYNNEISEKSEIFDDQFSVERPDGSNFTLKIRSTKLEDSAMYFCASSVRGNEQFFGPGTRLTVL.

This clonotype was counted between two and nine times. This rearrangement joins TRBV6-5 to TRBJ1-1; no clear D. Germline V gene sequence: CDR1 MNHEY, CDR2 SVGAGI. Trimming left V 2 bases short and J 4 bases short, with 8 bases between. CDR3 size: 13 residues. Here the CDR3 reads CASSYGRSTEAFF. CDR3 coding DNA: TGTGCCAGCAGTTACGGGCGTAGCACTGAAGCTTTCTTT.

Comment on this clonotype: A much larger clonotype is one base distant, so this may be a read error. The V gene is TRBV7-9, the J gene TRBJ1-1; a possible D gene is TRBD1 (5 bases). The germline CDR1 and CDR2 sequences are SEHNR and FQNEAQ (reference sequence). The CDR3 extends over 14 amino acids. The CDR3 loop reads CASSLIQVNPEAFF. As DNA, the CDR3 is TGTGCCAGCAGTCTAATACAGGTGAACCCTGAAGCTTTCTTT.

The rearrangement uses TRBV27 and TRBJ2-1; TRBD1 aligns across 8 bases. The CDR3 consists of 12 residues. With 2 bases clipped from V and 14 bases from J, the junction kept 5 bases outside the gene matches. Looked up from germline, CDR1 is MNHEY and CDR2 is SMNVEV (reference sequence). CDR3 sequence (DNA): TGTGCCAGCAGTTTACCTCAGGGGGCAGAGTTCTTC. Translating it yields CASSLPQGAEFF.

Ten or more counts support this clonotype. The rearrangement joins TRBV20-1 to TRBJ2-3, with 7 bases lining up with TRBD2. V gave up 3 bases and J gave up 2 bases; unmatched junction bases: 5. The CDR3 length is 14 residues. Germline CDR1 DFQATT, CDR2 SNEGSKA (reference sequence). The CDR3, as DNA: TGCAGTGCTAGCGTTGCGGGGGTCACAGATACGCAGTATTTT. Its protein product is CSASVAGVTDTQYF.

This clonotype has a handful of counts. The chain links TRBV6-2 or TRBV6-3 to TRBJ2-7, with TRBD1 identical over 9 bases. The CDR3 runs 16 residues. The junction had 12 bases not matched to a gene; V was cut back by 6 bases and J by 3 bases. Germline V gene lookup returns CDR1 MNHEY and CDR2 SVGEGT. The CDR3 nucleotides are TGTGCCAGCAGCTCACTACAGGGGGCCTTAAGCTACGAGCAGTACTTC. Translating it yields CASSSLQGALSYEQYF.

This clonotype came up a few times. In DNA form, the CDR3 reads TGTGCCAGCAGCTTAGGTGGACAGGGACTCTTGAACACCGGGGAGCTGTTTTTT. Translation gives CASSLGGQGLLNTGELFF. The V and J genes are TRBV11-1 and TRBJ2-2, with 8 bases matching TRBD1. Looked up from germline, CDR1 is SGHAT and CDR2 is FQDESV (reference sequence). V gave up 1 base and J gave up 1 base; unmatched junction bases: 8. CDR3 length: 18 amino acids.

There are many counts of this clonotype. The chain is built from TRBV9 and TRBJ2-2, with D perhaps given as TRBD1 or TRBD2 (5 bases each). Germline loops: CDR1 SGDLS, CDR2 YYNGEE. The CDR3 is made up of 16 amino acids. V lost 2 bases and J 4 bases, leaving 15 bases between the germline ends. The CDR3 protein is CASSVWGTPSTGELFF. In DNA, the CDR3 is TGTGCCAGCAGCGTTTGGGGGACCCCGAGCACCGGGGAGCTGTTTTTT.

Worth noting for this clonotype: A read error may account for a junction end that differs from germline. The chain employs TRBV6-2 or TRBV6-3 and TRBJ2-7; D gene unclear. Germline CDR1 reads MNHEY; CDR2 reads SVGEGT. The CDR3 is 15 residues long. The DNA for the CDR3 is TGTGCCTGCAGTGACCCCGGACCTCGGGCCTACGAGCAGTACTTC. It translates to CACSDPGPRAYEQYF.

This clonotype came up many times. The CDR3 nucleotides are TGCGCCAGCAGCCAAGAAGGGGGGCGGACTAGAATCCGAACCGGGGAGCTGTTTTTT. This gives the protein CASSQEGGRTRIRTGELFF. The chain uses TRBV4-3 and TRBJ2-2; D is possibly TRBD2 (7 bases). From germline, CDR1 is LGHNA and CDR2 YSLEER. Trimming cost V 0 bases and J 5 bases, with 22 bases left between them. This CDR3 spans 19 amino acids.

This clonotype appeared many times. V usage is TRBV12-3 or TRBV12-4 and J usage is TRBJ2-7; D possibly corresponds to TRBD1 (6 bases). This CDR3 region has 14 residues. Trimming took 5 bases from V and 0 from J, leaving 11 bases between them. The CDR3 region has the DNA TGTGCCAGCAGTCCCAGGGGAGTCTCCTACGAGCAGTACTTC. This encodes CASSPRGVSYEQYF.

This clonotype occurred a few times. The CDR3 region has the DNA TGTGCCTCGTCCGGGACGCTTGTAATGGAGACCCAGTACTTC. It specifies CASSGTLVMETQYF. The genes are TRBV6-2 or TRBV6-3 and TRBJ2-5; tentatively, D is TRBD1 or TRBD2 (5 bases each). V was cut by 11 bases and J by 5 bases, with 21 bases left in between. Germline V gene sequence: CDR1 MNHEY, CDR2 SVGEGT. This CDR3 region has 14 residues.

This clonotype was observed many times. CDR3 DNA: TGTGCCTGGAGTGTACGGTCGTTTTCTGAAGCTTTCTTT. Protein product: CAWSVRSFSEAFF. The rearrangement links TRBV30 to TRBJ1-1; D is unresolved. V was pared by 0 bases and J by 6 bases, with 11 bases between. The CDR3 loop spans 13 amino acids. The germline gives CDR1 GTSNPN, CDR2 SVGIG (reference sequence).

This clonotype was detected many times. J is TRBJ2-2 and V is TRBV29-1; 10 nucleotides align to TRBD2. The CDR3 runs to 16 residues. The J segment lost 4 bases and the V segment lost 0 bases, leaving 5 bases of the junction unmatched. CDR1 SQVTM and CDR2 ANQGSEA come from the germline V gene. The CDR3 loop reads CSVEDGTSVVTGELFF. The CDR3 DNA is TGCAGCGTTGAAGATGGGACTAGCGTAGTCACCGGGGAGCTGTTTTTT.

In its sample, this clonotype was seen a few times. The V gene is TRBV18, the J gene TRBJ2-1; TRBD1 aligns across 8 bases. V lost 6 bases, J lost 7 bases, and 14 bases stayed unmatched. CDR1 and CDR2 from the germline V gene are KGHSH and LQKENI. The CDR3 has 16 amino acids. This chain's CDR3 is CASSLGARTGYNEQFF. CDR3 in DNA: TGTGCCAGCTCCCTGGGAGCCCGGACAGGGTATAATGAGCAGTTCTTC.

There are a few counts of this clonotype. The rearrangement joins TRBV20-1 to TRBJ1-2; 8 bases line up with TRBD1. CDR1 DFQATT and CDR2 SNEGSKA come from the germline V gene (reference sequence). This CDR3 spans 13 amino acids. Losses at the gene ends were 5 bases for V and 1 base for J; bases not matched to a gene: 3. The CDR3: CSAWDRSNYGYTF. CDR3 DNA: TGCAGTGCTTGGGACAGGAGTAACTATGGCTACACCTTC.

In this sample, this clonotype turned up many times. The rearrangement links TRBV4-3 to TRBJ2-3; TRBD1 agrees at 8 bases. After removal of 4 bases from V and 12 bases from J, the junction contained 12 bases not matched to a gene. CDR3 length equals 14 residues. Germline assignment: CDR1 LGHNA and CDR2 YSLEER. In DNA, the CDR3 is TGCGCCAGCAGCCTACCTGGACAGGGTGCAGTTCAGTATTTT. Its protein is CASSLPGQGAVQYF.

In this sample, this clonotype turned up many times. The chain joins TRBV7-3 to TRBJ2-3, with D perhaps TRBD2 (6 bases). Germline V lookup: CDR1 SGHTA, CDR2 FQGTGA. The V end lost 5 bases, the J end lost 5 bases, and 11 bases lay between the germline ends. The CDR3 has 13 amino acids. CDR3 region: CASSPGVGDTQYF. The CDR3, as DNA: TGTGCCAGCAGCCCGGGGGTTGGAGATACGCAGTATTTT.

This chain connects TRBV27 to TRBJ1-1, with 8 bases matching TRBD1. V lost 9 bases, J lost 5 bases, and 5 bases stayed unmatched. CDR3 length equals 12 residues. Looked up from germline, CDR1 is MNHEY and CDR2 is SMNVEV (reference sequence). The CDR3 sequence: CASWTGWTEAFF. As DNA, the CDR3 is TGTGCCAGTTGGACAGGGTGGACTGAAGCTTTCTTT.

This clonotype was detected many times. CDR3 nucleotides: TGTGCCAGCAGCTCACTTCCGGGACTAGGATCAACCGGGGAGCTGTTTTTT. Amino acids: CASSSLPGLGSTGELFF. V is TRBV7-2 and J is TRBJ2-2; 8 nucleotides match TRBD2. V lost 4 bases and J lost 5; bases outside the gene matches: 12. There are 17 residues in the CDR3. CDR1 is SGHTA, CDR2 FQGNSA, per germline.

This clonotype was detected many times. This rearrangement joins TRBV11-1 to TRBJ1-1; 11 bases map to TRBD1. V lost 5 bases and J lost 0; bases outside the gene matches: 11. The germline gives CDR1 SGHAT, CDR2 FQDESV (reference sequence). The CDR3 loop spans 18 amino acids. CDR3 coding DNA: TGTGCCAGCAGCACCGCCGGGACAGGGGGGAAGTTGAACACTGAAGCTTTCTTT. This translates into CASSTAGTGGKLNTEAFF.

The table lists this clonotype with many counts. The V call is TRBV5-1, the J call TRBJ1-5; D is possibly TRBD1 (6 bases). The CDR3 has 15 residues. Germline values: CDR1 SGHRS, CDR2 YFSETQ. The V gene lost 0 bases and the J gene lost 7 bases, with 14 bases spanning the gap. In DNA, the CDR3 is TGCGCCAGCAGCTTGGATCTACAGGGAGGGCAGCCCCAGCATTTT. Translated, it gives CASSLDLQGGQPQHF.

This clonotype has a count of ten or more. The chain links TRBV7-2 to TRBJ2-3, with TRBD2 identical over 8 bases. The CDR3 runs 16 residues. CDR1 is SGHTA and CDR2 is FQGNSA in the germline V gene. J lost 1 base, V lost 2 bases, and 5 bases had no gene match. Here the CDR3 DNA reads TGTGCCAGCAGCTTATCCGGGCGGGGGGGCACAGATACGCAGTATTTT. Translation gives CASSLSGRGGTDTQYF.